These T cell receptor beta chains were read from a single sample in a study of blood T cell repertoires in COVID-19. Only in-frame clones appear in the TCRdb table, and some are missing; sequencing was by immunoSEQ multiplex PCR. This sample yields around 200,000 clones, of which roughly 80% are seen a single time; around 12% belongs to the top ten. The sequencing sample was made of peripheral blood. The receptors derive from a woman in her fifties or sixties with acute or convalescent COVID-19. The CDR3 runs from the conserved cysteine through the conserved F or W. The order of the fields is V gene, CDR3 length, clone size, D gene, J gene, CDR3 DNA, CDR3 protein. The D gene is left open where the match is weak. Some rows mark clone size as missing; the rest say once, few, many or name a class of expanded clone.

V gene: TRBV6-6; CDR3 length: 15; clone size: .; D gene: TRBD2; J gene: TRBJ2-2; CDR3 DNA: TGTGCCAGCAGTCGCGGGGGGGCTAACACCGGGGAGCTGTTTTTT; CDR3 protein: CASSRGGANTGELFF
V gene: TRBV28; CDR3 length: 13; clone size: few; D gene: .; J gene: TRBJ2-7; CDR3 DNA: TGTGCCAGCAGTTTAACTGGGGCCAAGGAGCAGTACTTC; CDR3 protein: CASSLTGAKEQYF
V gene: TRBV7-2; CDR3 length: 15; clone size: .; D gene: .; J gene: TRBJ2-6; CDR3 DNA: TGTGCCAGCAGCTTTGTCAACTCTGGGGCCAACGTCCTGACTTTC; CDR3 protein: CASSFVNSGANVLTF
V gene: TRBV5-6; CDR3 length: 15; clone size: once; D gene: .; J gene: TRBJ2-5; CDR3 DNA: TGTGCCAGCAGCTCCGTGCGGTCGTACCAAGAGACCCAGTACTTC; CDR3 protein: CASSSVRSYQETQYF
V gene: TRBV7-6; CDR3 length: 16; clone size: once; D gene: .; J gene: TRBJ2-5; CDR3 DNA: TGTGCCAGCAGCTTAGAGAGGGGACTCCCCCCAGAGACCCAGTACTTC; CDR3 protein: CASSLERGLPPETQYF
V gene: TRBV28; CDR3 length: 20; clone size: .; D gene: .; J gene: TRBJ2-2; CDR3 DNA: TGTGCCAGCAGTTTTCCTACCTTGAGTGCGATCGTCTTGAGGCCCGGGGAGCTGTTTTTT; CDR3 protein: CASSFPTLSAIVLRPGELFF
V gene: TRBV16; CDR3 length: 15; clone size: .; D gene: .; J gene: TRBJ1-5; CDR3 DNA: TGTGCCAGCAGCCAATTTTCTGGGAGAAATCAGCCCCAGCATTTT; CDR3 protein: CASSQFSGRNQPQHF
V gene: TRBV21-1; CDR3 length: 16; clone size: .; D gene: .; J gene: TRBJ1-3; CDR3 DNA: TGTGCCAGCAGCAAAGACTGGACAGGGGCCGGAAACACCATATATTTT; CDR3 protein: CASSKDWTGAGNTIYF
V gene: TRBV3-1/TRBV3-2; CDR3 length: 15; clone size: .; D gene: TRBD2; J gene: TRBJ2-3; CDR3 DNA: TGTGCCAGCAGCTTACGGGGGGGGCTCACAGATACGCAGTATTTT; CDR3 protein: CASSLRGGLTDTQYF
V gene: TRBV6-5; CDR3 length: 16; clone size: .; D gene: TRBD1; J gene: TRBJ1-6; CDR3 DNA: TGTGCCAGCAGTTACGCACCGACAGGGGAGGTTTCACCCCTCCACTTT; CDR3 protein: CASSYAPTGEVSPLHF
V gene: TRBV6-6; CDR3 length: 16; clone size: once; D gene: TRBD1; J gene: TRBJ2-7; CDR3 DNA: TGTGCCAGCAGTTACTCCCACCGGACAGGTGAACACGAGCAGTACTTC; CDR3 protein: CASSYSHRTGEHEQYF
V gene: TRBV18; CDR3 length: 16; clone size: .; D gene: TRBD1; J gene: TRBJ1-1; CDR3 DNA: TGTGCCAGCTCCCTCCTTGGGGGGACAGGGGGTACTGAAGCTTTCTTT; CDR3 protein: CASSLLGGTGGTEAFF
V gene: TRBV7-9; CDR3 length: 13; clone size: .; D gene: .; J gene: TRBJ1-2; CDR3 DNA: TGTGCCAGCAGCACAGGAGTGGGCTTGGGCTACACCTTC; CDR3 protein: CASSTGVGLGYTF
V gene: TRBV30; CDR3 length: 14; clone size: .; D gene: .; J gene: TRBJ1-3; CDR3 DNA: TGTGCCTGGACCCACGGGGGTTCTGGAAACACCATATATTTT; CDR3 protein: CAWTHGGSGNTIYF
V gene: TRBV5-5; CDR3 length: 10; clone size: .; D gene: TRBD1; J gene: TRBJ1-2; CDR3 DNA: TGTGCCAGCAGCTCCGGGACAGAGACCTTC; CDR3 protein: CASSSGTETF
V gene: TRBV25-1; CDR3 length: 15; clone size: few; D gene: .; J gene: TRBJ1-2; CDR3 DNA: TGTGCCAGCAGTGACCTGGCAGATTGGAACTATGGCTACACCTTC; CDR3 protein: CASSDLADWNYGYTF
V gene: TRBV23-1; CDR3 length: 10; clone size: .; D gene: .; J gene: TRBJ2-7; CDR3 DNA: TGCGCCAGCAGTCCCAACGAGCAGTACTTC; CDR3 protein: CASSPNEQYF
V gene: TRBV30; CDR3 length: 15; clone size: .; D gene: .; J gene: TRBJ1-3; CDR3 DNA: TGTGCCTGGAGAGCAGGGGTATTCTCTGGAAACACCATATATTTT; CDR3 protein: CAWRAGVFSGNTIYF
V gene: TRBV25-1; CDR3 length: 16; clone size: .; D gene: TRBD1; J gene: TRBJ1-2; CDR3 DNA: TGTGCCAGCAGTGAAGGGGGAGGGGACAGGGGCTATGGCTACACCTTC; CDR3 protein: CASSEGGGDRGYGYTF
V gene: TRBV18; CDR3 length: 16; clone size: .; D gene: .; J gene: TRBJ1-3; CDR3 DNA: TGTGCCAGCTCACAGTACGACACCATCTCTGGAAACACCATATATTTT; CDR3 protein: CASSQYDTISGNTIYF
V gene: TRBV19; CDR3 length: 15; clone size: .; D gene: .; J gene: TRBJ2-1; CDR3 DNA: TGTGCCAGTAGTGGTCGGGCGGCGGGTTGGAATGAGCAGTTCTTC; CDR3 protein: CASSGRAAGWNEQFF
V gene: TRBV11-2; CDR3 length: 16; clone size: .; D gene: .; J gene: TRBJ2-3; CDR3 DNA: TGTGCCAGCAGCTTAGAGTCGGGGTCCAGCACAGATACGCAGTATTTT; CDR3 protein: CASSLESGSSTDTQYF
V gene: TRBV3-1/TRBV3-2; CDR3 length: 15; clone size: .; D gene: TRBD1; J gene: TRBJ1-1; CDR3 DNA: TGTGCCAGCAGCCCCCGGACAGGACGGGGCACTGAAGCTTTCTTT; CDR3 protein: CASSPRTGRGTEAFF
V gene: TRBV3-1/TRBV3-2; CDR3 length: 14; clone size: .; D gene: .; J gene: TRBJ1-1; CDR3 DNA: TGTGCCAGCACCCAGGAGATTTCTACCTCTAAAGCTTTCTTT; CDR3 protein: CASTQEISTSKAFF
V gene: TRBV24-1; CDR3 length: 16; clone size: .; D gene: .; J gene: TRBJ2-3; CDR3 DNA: TGTGCCACCAGTGATCGAAAACTAGCAAGCACAGATACGCAGTATTTT; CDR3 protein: CATSDRKLASTDTQYF